These 7 T cell receptor beta chains came from one sample sequenced in a study of beta chain features in type 1 diabetes. Whole-study results and caveats: A moderate, significant TCRB CDR3 shortening appeared in type 1 diabetes across four CD4+ subsets.

The antigens for these receptors are not known. Expressed TCRB transcripts got sequenced, as all isolated RNA was reverse transcribed. Libraries were prepared by immunoSEQ multiplex PCR; TCRdb keeps only in-frame clonotypes and omits some of them. The sample lists around 250,000 clones; about 14% were seen once. What was sequenced was naive CD4+ T cells from blood. Receptors were obtained from a man aged 25 to 45 with type 1 diabetes.

The CDR3 coding sequence is TGTGCCAGCAGCGTCGTCGAGCGGAACACCGGGGAGCTGTTTTTT. This translates into CASSVVERNTGELFF. The J gene is TRBJ2-2, the V gene TRBV9; D unresolved. CDR1 is SGDLS, CDR2 YYNGEE, per germline. The CDR3 loop spans 15 amino acids. Trimming took 2 bases from V and 1 from J, leaving 9 bases between them.

The chain uses TRBV5-1 and TRBJ1-2; maybe TRBD1 (5 bases). From germline, CDR1 is SGHRS and CDR2 YFSETQ. CDR3 size: 14 residues. The ends were cut back, 4 bases at V and 4 bases at J, with 14 bases in the middle. The CDR3 region has the DNA TGCGCCAGCAGCCCGGGGGACGGCTCCTATGGCTACACCTTC. This codes for CASSPGDGSYGYTF.

The gene calls are TRBV5-4 and TRBJ2-7; 8 bases match TRBD1. After removal of 5 bases from V and 2 bases from J, the junction contained 6 bases not matched to a gene. Per the germline V gene, CDR1 is SGHNT and CDR2 is YYREEE (reference sequence). The CDR3 is made up of 14 amino acids. Here the CDR3 reads CASRRTGSTYEQYF. CDR3 DNA: TGTGCCAGCAGACGGACAGGGTCGACCTACGAGCAGTACTTC.

The chain has TRBV4-1 and TRBJ2-7, with 9 bases aligning to TRBD1. Germline V gene sequence: CDR1 MGHRA, CDR2 YSYEKL. The CDR3 runs to 15 residues. V lost 4 bases, J lost 1 base, and 5 bases stayed unmatched. The CDR3: CASSRPGTGSYEQYF. In nucleotides, the CDR3 is TGCGCCAGCAGCCGTCCCGGGACAGGGTCCTACGAGCAGTACTTC.

V and J are TRBV7-2 and TRBJ2-7; 8 bases map to TRBD1. V shed 3 bases, J shed 3 bases, and the junction held 4 bases outside the gene matches. In germline, CDR1 is SGHTA, CDR2 FQGNSA. The CDR3 has 14 amino acids. The CDR3 loop reads CASSFQTGDYEQYF. The DNA of the CDR3 is TGTGCCAGCAGCTTCCAGACAGGGGACTACGAGCAGTACTTC.

This clone was seen a few times. Different DNA sequences within this sample yield the same CDR3. The rearrangement joins TRBV5-1 to TRBJ2-1, with TRBD1 as a possible D gene (6 bases). V lost 0 bases and J lost 6, with 7 bases in between. This CDR3 spans 13 amino acids. Germline V CDR1 and CDR2: SGHRS, YFSETQ. CDR3 protein: CASSLVGGNEQFF. The CDR3 nucleotides are TGCGCCAGCAGCTTGGTAGGGGGCAATGAGCAGTTCTTC.

This sequence joins TRBV10-3 and TRBJ2-7; 9 nucleotides match TRBD1. Germline-derived CDR1 and CDR2 are ENHRY and SYGVKD. The CDR3 contains 15 residues. V was clipped by 0 bases and J by 7 bases; unmatched bases: 7. The CDR3 bases are TGTGCCATCAGTGAGTCGAGGACAGGGGCGTGGGAGCAGTACTTC. Amino acid sequence: CAISESRTGAWEQYF.